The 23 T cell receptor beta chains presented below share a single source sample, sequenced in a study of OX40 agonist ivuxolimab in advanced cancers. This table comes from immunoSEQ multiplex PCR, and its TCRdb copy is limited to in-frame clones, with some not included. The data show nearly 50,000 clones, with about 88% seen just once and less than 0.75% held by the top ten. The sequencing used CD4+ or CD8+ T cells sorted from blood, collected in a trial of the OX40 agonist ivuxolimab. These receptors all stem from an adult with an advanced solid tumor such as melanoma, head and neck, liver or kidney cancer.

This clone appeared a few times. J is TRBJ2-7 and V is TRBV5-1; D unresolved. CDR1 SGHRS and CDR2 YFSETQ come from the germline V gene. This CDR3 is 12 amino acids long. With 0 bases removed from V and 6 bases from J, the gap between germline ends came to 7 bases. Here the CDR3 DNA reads TGCGCCAGCAGCTTGGTGGGTCGCGAGCAGTACTTC. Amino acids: CASSLVGREQYF. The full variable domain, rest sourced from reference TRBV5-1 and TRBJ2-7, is KAGVTQTPRYLIKTRGQQVTLSCSPISGHRSVSWYQQTPGQGLQFLFEYFSETQRNKGNFPGRFSGRQFSNSRSEMNVSTLELGDSALYLCASSLVGREQYFGPGTRLTVT.

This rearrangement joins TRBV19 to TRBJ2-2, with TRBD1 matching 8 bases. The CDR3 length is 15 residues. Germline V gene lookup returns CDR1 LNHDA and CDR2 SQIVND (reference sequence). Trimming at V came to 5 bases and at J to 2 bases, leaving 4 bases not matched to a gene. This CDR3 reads CASSPGTGNTGELFF. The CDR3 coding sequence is TGTGCCAGTAGTCCCGGGACAGGAAACACCGGGGAGCTGTTTTTT.

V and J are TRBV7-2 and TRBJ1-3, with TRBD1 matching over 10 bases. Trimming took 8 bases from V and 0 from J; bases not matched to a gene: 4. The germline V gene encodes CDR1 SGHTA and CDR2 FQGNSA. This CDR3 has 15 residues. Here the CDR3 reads CASCRDRGSGNTIYF. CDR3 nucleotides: TGTGCCAGCTGCCGGGACAGGGGCTCTGGAAACACCATATATTTT. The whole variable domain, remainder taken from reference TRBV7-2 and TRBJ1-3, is GAGVSQSPSNKVTEKGKDVELRCDPISGHTALYWYRQSLGQGLEFLIYFQGNSAPDKSGLPSDRFSAERTGGSVSTLTIQRTQQEDSAVYLCASCRDRGSGNTIYFGEGSWLTVV.

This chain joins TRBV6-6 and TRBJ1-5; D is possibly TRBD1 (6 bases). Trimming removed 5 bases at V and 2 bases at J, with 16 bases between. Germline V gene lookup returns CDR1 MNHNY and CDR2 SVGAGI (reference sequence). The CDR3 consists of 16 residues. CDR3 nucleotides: TGTGCCAGCAGTCCCCTCGGGGGCGCCGGCAATCAGCCCCAGCATTTT. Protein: CASSPLGGAGNQPQHF.

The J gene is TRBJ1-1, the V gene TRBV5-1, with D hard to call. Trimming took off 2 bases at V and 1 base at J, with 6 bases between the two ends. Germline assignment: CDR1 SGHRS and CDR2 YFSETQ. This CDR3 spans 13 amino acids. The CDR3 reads CASSLFANTEAFF. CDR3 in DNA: TGCGCCAGCAGCTTATTTGCGAACACTGAAGCTTTCTTT.

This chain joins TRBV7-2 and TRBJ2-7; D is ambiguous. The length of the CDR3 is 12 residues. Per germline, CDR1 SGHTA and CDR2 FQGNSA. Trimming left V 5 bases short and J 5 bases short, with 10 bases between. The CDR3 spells CASSQPDNEQYF. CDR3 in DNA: TGTGCCAGCAGCCAACCTGACAACGAGCAGTACTTC.

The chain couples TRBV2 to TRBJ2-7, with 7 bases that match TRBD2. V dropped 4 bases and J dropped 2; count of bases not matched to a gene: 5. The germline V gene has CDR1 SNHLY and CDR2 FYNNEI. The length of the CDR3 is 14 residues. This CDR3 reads CASSGASGAYEQYF. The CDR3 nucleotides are TGTGCCAGCAGTGGGGCTAGCGGAGCCTACGAGCAGTACTTC. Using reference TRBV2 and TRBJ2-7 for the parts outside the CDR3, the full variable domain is EPEVTQTPSHQVTQMGQEVILRCVPISNHLYFYWYRQILGQKVEFLVSFYNNEISEKSEIFDDQFSVERPDGSNFTLKIRSTKLEDSAMYFCASSGASGAYEQYFGPGTRLTVT.

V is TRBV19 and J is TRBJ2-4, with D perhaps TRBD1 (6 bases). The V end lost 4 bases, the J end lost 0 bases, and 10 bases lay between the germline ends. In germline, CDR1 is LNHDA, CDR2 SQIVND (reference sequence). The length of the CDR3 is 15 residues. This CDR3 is CASSNRQVAKNIQYF. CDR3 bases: TGTGCCAGTAGTAATCGACAGGTAGCCAAAAACATTCAGTACTTC.

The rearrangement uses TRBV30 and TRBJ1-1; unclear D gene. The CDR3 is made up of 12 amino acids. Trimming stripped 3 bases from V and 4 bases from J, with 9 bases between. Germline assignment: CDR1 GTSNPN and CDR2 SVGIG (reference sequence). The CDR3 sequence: CAWSGTSTEAFF. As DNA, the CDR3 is TGTGCCTGGAGCGGTACAAGCACTGAAGCTTTCTTT.

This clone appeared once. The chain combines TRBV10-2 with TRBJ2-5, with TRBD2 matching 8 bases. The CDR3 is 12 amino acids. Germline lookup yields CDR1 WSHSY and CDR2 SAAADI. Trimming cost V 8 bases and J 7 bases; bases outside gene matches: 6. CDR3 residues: CASREGVTTQYF. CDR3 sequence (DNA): TGCGCCAGCCGGGAGGGGGTCACGACCCAGTACTTC.

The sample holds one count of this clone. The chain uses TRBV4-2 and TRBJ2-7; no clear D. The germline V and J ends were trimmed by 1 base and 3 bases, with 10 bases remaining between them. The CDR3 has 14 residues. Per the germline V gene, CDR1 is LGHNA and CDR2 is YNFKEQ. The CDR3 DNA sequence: TGTGCCAGCAGCCAAGCGGCAGCAGACTACGAGCAGTACTTC. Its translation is CASSQAAADYEQYF.

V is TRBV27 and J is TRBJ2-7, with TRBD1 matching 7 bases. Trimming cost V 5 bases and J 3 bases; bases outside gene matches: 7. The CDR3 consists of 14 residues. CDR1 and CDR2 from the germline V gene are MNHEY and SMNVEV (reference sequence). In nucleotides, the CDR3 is TGTGCCAGCAGTCTTCGGGACAGATTCTACGAGCAGTACTTC. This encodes CASSLRDRFYEQYF.

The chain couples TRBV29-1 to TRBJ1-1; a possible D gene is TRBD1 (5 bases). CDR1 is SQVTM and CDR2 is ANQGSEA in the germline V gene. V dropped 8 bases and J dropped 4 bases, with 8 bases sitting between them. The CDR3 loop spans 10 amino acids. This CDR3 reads CSPGGTEAFF. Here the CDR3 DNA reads TGCAGCCCCGGGGGCACTGAAGCTTTCTTT.

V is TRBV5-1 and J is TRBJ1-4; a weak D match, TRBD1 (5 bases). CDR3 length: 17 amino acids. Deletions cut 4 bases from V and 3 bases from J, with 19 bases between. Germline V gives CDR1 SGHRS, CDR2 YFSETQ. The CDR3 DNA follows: TGCGCCAGCAGCCCACGGGGCCCGGGTCAAGCTAATGAAAAACTGTTTTTT. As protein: CASSPRGPGQANEKLFF.

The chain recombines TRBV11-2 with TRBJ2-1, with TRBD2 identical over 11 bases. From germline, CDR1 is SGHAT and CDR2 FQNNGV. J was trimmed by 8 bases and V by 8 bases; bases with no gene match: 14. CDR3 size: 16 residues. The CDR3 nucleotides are TGTGCCAGCTCCCCCTCGATAGCGGGAGGGTACTATGAGCAGTTCTTC. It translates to CASSPSIAGGYYEQFF.

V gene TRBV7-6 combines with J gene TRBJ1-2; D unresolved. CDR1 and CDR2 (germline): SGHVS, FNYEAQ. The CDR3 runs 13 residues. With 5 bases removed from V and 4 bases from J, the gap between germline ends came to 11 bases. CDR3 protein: CASSPQWGYGYTF. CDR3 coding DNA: TGTGCCAGCAGCCCACAATGGGGCTATGGCTACACCTTC. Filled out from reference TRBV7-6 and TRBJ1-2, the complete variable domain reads GAGVSQSPRYKVTKRGQDVALRCDPISGHVSLYWYRQALGQGPEFLTYFNYEAQQDKSGLPNDRFSAERPEGSISTLTIQRTEQRDSAMYRCASSPQWGYGYTFGSGTRLTVV.

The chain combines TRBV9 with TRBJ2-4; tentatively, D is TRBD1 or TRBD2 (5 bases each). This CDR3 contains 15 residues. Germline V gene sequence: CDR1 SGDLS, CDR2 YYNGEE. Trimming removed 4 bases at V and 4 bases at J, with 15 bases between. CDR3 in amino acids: CASSPPPGRKNIQYF. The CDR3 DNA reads TGTGCCAGCAGCCCCCCCCCGGGGCGGAAAAACATTCAGTACTTC.

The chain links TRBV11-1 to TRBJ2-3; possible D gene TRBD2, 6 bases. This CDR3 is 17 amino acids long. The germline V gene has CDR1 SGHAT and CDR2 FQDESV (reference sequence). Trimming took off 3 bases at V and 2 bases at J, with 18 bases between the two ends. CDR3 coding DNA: TGTGCCAGCAGCTTTGGCGCGGGGATGGAAAACACAGATACGCAGTATTTT. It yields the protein CASSFGAGMENTDTQYF.

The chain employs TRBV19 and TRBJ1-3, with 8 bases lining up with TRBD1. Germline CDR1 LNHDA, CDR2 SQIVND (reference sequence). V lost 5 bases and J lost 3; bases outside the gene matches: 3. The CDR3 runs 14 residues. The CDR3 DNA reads TGTGCCAGTAGTCGGACAGGGTATGGAAACACCATATATTTT. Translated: CASSRTGYGNTIYF.

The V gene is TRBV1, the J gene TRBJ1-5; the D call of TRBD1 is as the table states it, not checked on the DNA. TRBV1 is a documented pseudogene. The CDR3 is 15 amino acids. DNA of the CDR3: TGCACCAGCAGCCAAGAGTGGGGCAGTAATCAGCCCCAGCATTTT. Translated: CTSSQEWGSNQPQHF.

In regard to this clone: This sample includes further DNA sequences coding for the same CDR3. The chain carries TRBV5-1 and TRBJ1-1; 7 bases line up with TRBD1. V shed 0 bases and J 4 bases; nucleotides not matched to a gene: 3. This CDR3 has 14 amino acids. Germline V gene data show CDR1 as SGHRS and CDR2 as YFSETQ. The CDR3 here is CASSLGQGGTEAFF. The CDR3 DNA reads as TGCGCCAGCAGCTTGGGACAGGGTGGCACTGAAGCTTTCTTT.

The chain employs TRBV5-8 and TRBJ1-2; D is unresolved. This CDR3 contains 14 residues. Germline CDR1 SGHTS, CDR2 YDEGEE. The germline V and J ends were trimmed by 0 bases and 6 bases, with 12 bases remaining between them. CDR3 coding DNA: TGTGCCAGCAGCTTGGAGTTGGCAACCCATGGCTACACCTTC. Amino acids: CASSLELATHGYTF.

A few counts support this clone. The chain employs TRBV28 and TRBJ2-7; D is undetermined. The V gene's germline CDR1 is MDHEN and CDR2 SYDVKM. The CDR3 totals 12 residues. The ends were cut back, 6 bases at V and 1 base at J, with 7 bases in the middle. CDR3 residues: CASRGSSYEQYF. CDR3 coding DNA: TGTGCCAGCAGGGGCTCTTCCTACGAGCAGTACTTC.